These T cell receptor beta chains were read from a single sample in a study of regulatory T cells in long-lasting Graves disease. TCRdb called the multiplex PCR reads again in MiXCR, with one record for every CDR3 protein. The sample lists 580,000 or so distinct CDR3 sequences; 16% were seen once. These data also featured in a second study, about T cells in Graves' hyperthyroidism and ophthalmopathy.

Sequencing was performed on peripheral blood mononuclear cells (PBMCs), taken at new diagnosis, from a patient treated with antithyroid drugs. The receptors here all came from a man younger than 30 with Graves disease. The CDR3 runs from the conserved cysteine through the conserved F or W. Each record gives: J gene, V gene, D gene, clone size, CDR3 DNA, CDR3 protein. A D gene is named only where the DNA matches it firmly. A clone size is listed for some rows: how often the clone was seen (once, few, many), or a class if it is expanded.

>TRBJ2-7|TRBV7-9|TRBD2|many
TGTGCCAGCAGCGAACTAGCGAGCTCCTACGAGCAGTACTTC
CASSELASSYEQYF
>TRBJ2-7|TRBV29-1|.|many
TGCAGCGTTGAACAGGGGCGGTACGAGCAGTACTTC
CSVEQGRYEQYF
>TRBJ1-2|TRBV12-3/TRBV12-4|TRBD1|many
TGTGCCAGCAGCCTGACAGGGTCCCCCTATGGCTACACCTTC
CASSLTGSPYGYTF
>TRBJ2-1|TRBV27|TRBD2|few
TGTGCCAGCATCGGGGGGTCTAGCGCTTACAATGAGCAGTTCTTC
CASIGGSSAYNEQFF
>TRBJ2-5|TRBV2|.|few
TGTGCCAGCAGTGGACCTGGGGAGGAGACCCAGTACTTC
CASSGPGEETQYF
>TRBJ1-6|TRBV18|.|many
TGTGCCAGCTCACCAGGCTATAATTCACCCCTCCACTTT
CASSPGYNSPLHF
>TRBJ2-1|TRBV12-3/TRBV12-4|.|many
TGTGCCAGCAGTCCGGACATCGTGTACAATGAGCAGTTCTTC
CASSPDIVYNEQFF
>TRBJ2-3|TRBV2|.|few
TGTGCCAGCAGTGAACTGGAGGCAGATACGCAGTATTTT
CASSELEADTQYF
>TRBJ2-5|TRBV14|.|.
TGTGCCAGCAGCCAAGATTCCGTGTCCCAGACCCAGTACTTC
CASSQDSVSQTQYF
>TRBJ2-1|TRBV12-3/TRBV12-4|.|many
TGTGCCAGCAGCCGCGGTTTGGGCGGCCGAGACGGTGAGGGTGAGCAGTTCTTC
CASSRGLGGRDGEGEQFF
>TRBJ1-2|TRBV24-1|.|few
TGTGCCACCAGCCCCCCCCGCAGGGTAGCCTATGGCTACACCTTC
CATSPPRRVAYGYTF
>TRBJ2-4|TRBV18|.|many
TGTGCCAGCTCACCGGACCTAGCCAAAAACATTCAGTACTTC
CASSPDLAKNIQYF
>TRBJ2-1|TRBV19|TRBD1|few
TGTGCCAGTAGTACCGGGCGGGACAGGGGCGACAATGAGCAGTTCTTC
CASSTGRDRGDNEQFF
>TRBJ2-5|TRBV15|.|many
TGTGCCACCAGCAGAAGCTACCAAAGGCAAGAGACCCAGTACTTC
CATSRSYQRQETQYF
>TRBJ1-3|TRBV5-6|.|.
TGTGCCAGCAGCCCAGGCGAGGGACCAAGAAACACCATATATTTT
CASSPGEGPRNTIYF
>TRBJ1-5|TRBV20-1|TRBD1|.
TGCAGTGCTAGTTGGACAGGGGGCTATAGCAATCAGCCCCAGCATTTT
CSASWTGGYSNQPQHF
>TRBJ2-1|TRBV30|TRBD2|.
TGTGCCTGGAGAAGCGGGAGTGTCGATGAGCAGTTCTTC
CAWRSGSVDEQFF
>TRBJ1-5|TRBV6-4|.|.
TGTGCCAGCAGTGGGGAAGCCAATCAGCCCCAGCATTTT
CASSGEANQPQHF
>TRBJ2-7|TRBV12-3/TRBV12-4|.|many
TGTGCCAGCAGTTCCCCGGGACTTGCCTTCTACGAGCAGTACTTC
CASSSPGLAFYEQYF
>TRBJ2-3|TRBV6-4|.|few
TGTGCCAGCAGCCGAACGACCGCTAGCACAGATACGCAGTATTTT
CASSRTTASTDTQYF
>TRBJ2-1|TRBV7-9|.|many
TGTGCCAGCAGCTTAGGCGGGAGAGGAGACAGGCATGAGCAGTTCTTC
CASSLGGRGDRHEQFF
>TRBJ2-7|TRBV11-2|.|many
TGTGCCAGCAGCCACAGTGGAGCCCTCTACGAGCAGTACTTC
CASSHSGALYEQYF
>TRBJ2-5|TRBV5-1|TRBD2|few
TGCGCCAGCAGCCTTACCCTAAGGGCTAGCGGGGTGAAGACCCAGTACTTC
CASSLTLRASGVKTQYF
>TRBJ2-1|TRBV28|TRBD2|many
TGTGCCAGCAGTTTAACTAGCGGGATTCGTTCCAATGAGCAGTTCTTC
CASSLTSGIRSNEQFF
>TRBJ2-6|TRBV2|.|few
TGTGCCAGCAGATTAGCTCCCGGGGCCAACGTCCTGACTTTC
CASRLAPGANVLTF
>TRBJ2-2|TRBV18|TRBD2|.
TGTGCCAGCTCACCACCGCGCGGGAGGTCGAACACCGGGGAGCTGGTTTTT
CASSPPRGRSNTGELVF
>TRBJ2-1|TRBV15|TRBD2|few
TGTGCCACCAGCAGCCTCTGGGGTAGCGGGGAGCAGTTCTTC
CATSSLWGSGEQFF
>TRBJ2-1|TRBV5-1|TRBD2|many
TGCGCCAGCAGCTCCCGGAAAGGGACTAGCGTAGGTGGTGAGCAGTTCTTC
CASSSRKGTSVGGEQFF
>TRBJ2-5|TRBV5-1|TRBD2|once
TGCGCCAGCACCAGGACTAGCGGGAGGTTTGGCGAGACCCAGTACTTC
CASTRTSGRFGETQYF
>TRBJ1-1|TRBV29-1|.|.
TGCAGCGTTGAAGGAGAAGGGTGGGGAACCTTT
CSVEGEGWGTF
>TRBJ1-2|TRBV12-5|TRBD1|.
TGTGCTAGTGGTCGCTCGACAGGGGGCTACGGCTACACCTTC
CASGRSTGGYGYTF
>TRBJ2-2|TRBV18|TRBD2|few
TGTGCCAGCTCAGCTGTGGGACTAGCGGGAGTGGCGGACACCGGGGAGCTGTTTTTT
CASSAVGLAGVADTGELFF
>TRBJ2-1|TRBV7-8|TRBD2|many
TGTGCCAGCAGCTTAGCGCGACTAGCGGGAAGGGGCTCCTACAATGAGCAGTTCTTC
CASSLARLAGRGSYNEQFF
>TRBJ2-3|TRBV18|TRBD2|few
TGTGCCAGCTCACCAAGCAAGCGGGGGAAAGATACGCAGTATTTT
CASSPSKRGKDTQYF
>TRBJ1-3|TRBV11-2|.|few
TGTGCCAGCAGCTTACAAATGAGCTCTAGAAACACCATATATTTT
CASSLQMSSRNTIYF
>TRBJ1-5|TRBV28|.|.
TGTGCCAGCAGCCAGGAGGGGAAGGGCGATCAGCCCCAGCATTTT
CASSQEGKGDQPQHF